One and the same sample provided the 19 T cell receptor beta chains below, sequenced in a study of metastatic and nonmetastatic thyroid tumors. Nobody among the patients had been given any treatment before thyroid surgery. TCRdb reanalyzed the PCR reads with MiXCR. Among about 40,000 clones listed, about 16% were seen once. The source material was blood. The receptors were gathered from a female donor with papillary thyroid cancer or a benign thyroid nodule (not recorded which). Some clones in this sample may be carry-over from other donors' samples.

Details on this clone: A clone one base away is much larger, so this may be a read error. Within the sample, other DNA sequences also encode this same CDR3. V usage is TRBV10-1 and J usage is TRBJ2-3, with no clear D. This CDR3 has 15 residues. CDR1 is WNHNN, CDR2 SYGVQD, per germline (reference sequence). CDR3 bases: TGCGCCAGCAGTGAGATGAGTTACAGCACAGATACACAGTATTTT. Translating it yields CASSEMSYSTDTQYF.

This clone was seen repeatedly, ten times or more. The genes are TRBV27 and TRBJ2-1, with 8 bases fitting TRBD1. CDR1 is MNHEY and CDR2 is SMNVEV in the germline V gene (reference sequence). This CDR3 spans 16 amino acids. V shed 4 bases, J shed 4 bases, and the junction held 9 bases outside the gene matches. In DNA form, the CDR3 reads TGTGCCAGCAGTTCCACACAGGGGGGCTTGTACAATGAGCAGTTCTTC. Translating it yields CASSSTQGGLYNEQFF.

The sample holds many counts of this clone. This sequence joins TRBV27 and TRBJ2-4, with 11 positions matching TRBD1. The CDR3 runs 14 residues. With V trimmed by 5 bases and J by 6 bases, 3 bases remained unmatched. Germline V CDR1 and CDR2: MNHEY, SMNVEV (reference sequence). The DNA of the CDR3 is TGTGCCAGCAGTCGGGACAGGGGGTCAAACATTCAGTACTTC. Amino acid sequence: CASSRDRGSNIQYF.

CDR3 region: CASSLGGRAENTGELFF. CDR3 coding DNA: TGTGCCAGCAGCTTGGGCGGGAGGGCCGAGAACACCGGGGAGCTGTTTTTT. The V gene is TRBV5-4, the J gene TRBJ2-2; 9 positions match TRBD2. This CDR3 comprises 17 residues. Looked up from germline, CDR1 is SGHNT and CDR2 is YYREEE (reference sequence). With 0 bases clipped from V and 1 base from J, the junction kept 4 bases outside the gene matches.

This clone was found many times. This rearrangement joins TRBV28 to TRBJ2-5; the D gene is possibly TRBD2 (5 bases). CDR1 and CDR2 from the germline V gene are MDHEN and SYDVKM. V lost 2 bases, J lost 3 bases, and 7 bases lay in between. The CDR3 loop spans 13 amino acids. DNA for the CDR3: TGTGCCAGCAGTTTAACGGGAAAAGAGACCCAGTACTTC. Amino acids: CASSLTGKETQYF. Full variable domain (rest looked up from reference TRBV28 and TRBJ2-5): DVKVTQSSRYLVKRTGEKVFLECVQDMDHENMFWYRQDPGLGLRLIYFSYDVKMKEKGDIPEGYSVSREKKERFSLILESASTNQTSMYLCASSLTGKETQYFGPGTRLLVL.

In its sample, this clone was seen many times. The DNA of the CDR3 is TGTGCCAGCAGCCAACGTAAGGGAGGAAGGGTGGGGAATGAGCAGTTCTTC. It specifies CASSQRKGGRVGNEQFF. The chain combines TRBV14 with TRBJ2-1; D might be TRBD2 (6 bases). The V gene's germline CDR1 is SGHDN and CDR2 FVKESK. CDR3 length: 17 residues. The V and J ends lost 2 bases and 7 bases respectively, with 21 bases between them.

There are many counts of this clone. J is TRBJ1-4 and V is TRBV18, with 9 nucleotides matching TRBD1. The germline V gene encodes CDR1 KGHSH and CDR2 LQKENI. The CDR3 has 15 residues. Trimming at V came to 3 bases and at J to 8 bases, leaving 7 bases not matched to a gene. CDR3 sequence: CASSPSPTGGEKLFF. CDR3 in DNA: TGTGCCAGCTCACCTTCCCCGACAGGGGGGGAAAAACTGTTTTTT.

The table lists this clone with many counts. The CDR3 DNA is TGTGCCAGCAGCTGGGGACAATGGGGACCGGGGGGAAACACCATATATTTT. Protein sequence: CASSWGQWGPGGNTIYF. The rearrangement uses TRBV5-6 and TRBJ1-3; D perhaps matches TRBD1 (6 bases). The CDR3 is 17 amino acids. V lost 3 bases and J 4 bases, leaving 20 bases between the germline ends. The V gene's germline CDR1 is SGHDT and CDR2 YYEEEE.

In its sample, this clone was seen many times. J is TRBJ1-5 and V is TRBV30; D gene ambiguous. The germline V gene has CDR1 GTSNPN and CDR2 SVGIG (reference sequence). CDR3 length: 13 residues. Trimming took off 5 bases at V and 3 bases at J, with 11 bases between the two ends. The CDR3 here is CAWQQDTNQPQHF. CDR3 coding DNA: TGTGCCTGGCAACAAGATACCAATCAGCCCCAGCATTTT.

This clone has at least ten counts. The V gene is TRBV14, the J gene TRBJ1-2; TRBD1 might be the D (6 bases). Germline loops: CDR1 SGHDN, CDR2 FVKESK. Trimming took off 2 bases at V and 4 bases at J, with 20 bases between the two ends. This CDR3 region has 17 residues. The DNA of the CDR3 is TGTGCCAGCAGCCAACTCGGACAGCGACCTGGCCCCTATGGCTACACCTTC. Translated: CASSQLGQRPGPYGYTF.

The chain uses TRBV6-1 and TRBJ2-7; a possible D gene is TRBD2 (5 bases). Germline V lookup: CDR1 MNHNS, CDR2 SASEGT. The CDR3 extends over 17 amino acids. Trimming removed 4 bases at V and 10 bases at J, with 29 bases between. CDR3 bases: TGTGCCAGCAGTGGCGCACTCCGGGCCCCTAGCTCCTACTATCAGTACTTC. It is translated as CASSGALRAPSSYYQYF.

This clone has just a few counts. A much larger clone is a single base away; this may be a read error. The chain has TRBV6-4 and TRBJ2-1; D is possibly TRBD1 (7 bases). Germline-derived CDR1 and CDR2 are MRHNA and SNTAGT. The CDR3 is made up of 13 amino acids. V lost 8 bases and J lost 9, with 17 bases in between. CDR3: CASGQVGGREQFF. The CDR3 nucleotides read TGTGCCAGCGGACAGGTGGGGGGTCGTGAGCAGTTCTTC.

This clone was counted ten times or more. The V call is TRBV7-9, the J call TRBJ2-7, with TRBD1 matching 7 bases. CDR1 and CDR2 (germline): SEHNR, FQNEAQ (reference sequence). The J segment lost 4 bases and the V segment lost 2 bases, leaving 8 bases of the junction unmatched. The CDR3 has 15 residues. CDR3 residues: CASSLLEGGEYEQYF. As DNA, the CDR3 is TGTGCCAGCAGCTTATTAGAAGGGGGCGAATACGAGCAGTACTTC.

This clone was picked up one time. Here the CDR3 reads CAWSAGITLHF. CDR3 DNA: TGTGCCTGGAGTGCCGGTATCACCCTCCACTTT. This chain joins TRBV30 and TRBJ1-6; no firm D call. Germline V gene lookup returns CDR1 GTSNPN and CDR2 SVGIG (reference sequence). Trimming removed 1 base at V and 14 bases at J, with 9 bases between. CDR3 size: 11 residues.

As regards this clone: The CDR3 does not end in the conserved phenylalanine or tryptophan, so this is likely a read error. The chain links TRBV11-2 to TRBJ2-1, with 11 nucleotides matching TRBD2. The CDR3 totals 16 residues. V was clipped by 7 bases and J by 4 bases; unmatched bases: 9. The germline CDR1 and CDR2 sequences are SGHAT and FQNNGV. The CDR3 DNA sequence: TGTGCCAGCATCATTATGGGACTAGCGGATTACAATGAGCAGTTCTCC. Translating gives CASIIMGLADYNEQFS.

The chain combines TRBV20-1 with TRBJ2-5; 9 bases align to TRBD2. V shed 4 bases and J 8 bases; nucleotides not matched to a gene: 14. Germline V gene data show CDR1 as DFQATT and CDR2 as SNEGSKA (reference sequence). The CDR3 has 15 residues. The CDR3 spells CSAIGPGLAWGTQYF. CDR3 nucleotides: TGCAGTGCTATAGGGCCCGGACTAGCGTGGGGAACCCAGTACTTC.

This clone was picked up many times. This sequence may be a read error, since a much larger clone differs from it by one base. The V call is TRBV4-1, the J call TRBJ2-7; D is possibly TRBD1 or TRBD2 (5 bases each). Trimming cost V 2 bases and J 7 bases, with 15 bases left between them. The CDR3 consists of 14 residues. CDR1 and CDR2 (germline): MGHRA, YSYEKL. CDR3 region: CASSQLEVGREQYF. The DNA of the CDR3 is TGCGCCAGCAGCCAACTTGAGGTGGGACGGGAGCAGTACTTC.

This clone was seen at least ten times. This rearrangement joins TRBV9 to TRBJ1-2; D remains unclear. Trimming removed 3 bases from V and 3 bases from J, with 12 bases in between. Germline CDR1 is SGDLS and CDR2 is YYNGEE. The CDR3 totals 14 residues. CDR3 DNA: TGTGCCAGCAGCGGTGAAGGGTCTGACTATGGCTACACCTTC. Translating it yields CASSGEGSDYGYTF.

This clone has ten or more counts. The V and J genes are TRBV30 and TRBJ2-1; D is ambiguous. The germline gives CDR1 GTSNPN, CDR2 SVGIG (reference sequence). The CDR3 runs 13 residues. Trimming stripped 0 bases from V and 5 bases from J, with 8 bases between. CDR3 sequence: CAWSVGSHNEQFF. CDR3 in DNA: TGTGCCTGGAGTGTAGGCAGTCACAATGAGCAGTTCTTC.